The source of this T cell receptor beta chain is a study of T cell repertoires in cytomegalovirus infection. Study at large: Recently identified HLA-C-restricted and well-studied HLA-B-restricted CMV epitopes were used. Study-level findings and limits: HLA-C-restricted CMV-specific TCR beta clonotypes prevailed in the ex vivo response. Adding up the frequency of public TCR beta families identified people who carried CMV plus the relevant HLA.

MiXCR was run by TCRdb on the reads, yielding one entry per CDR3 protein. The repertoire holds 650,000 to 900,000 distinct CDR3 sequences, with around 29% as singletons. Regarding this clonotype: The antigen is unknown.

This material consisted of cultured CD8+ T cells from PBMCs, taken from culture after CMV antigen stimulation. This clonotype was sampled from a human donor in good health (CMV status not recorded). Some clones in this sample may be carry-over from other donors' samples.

The CDR3 reads CASGFGTEPLFGDFYGYTF. Here the CDR3 DNA reads TGTGCTAGTGGTTTTGGAACAGAACCACTCTTTGGGGACTTCTATGGCTACACCTTC. The chain has TRBV12-5 and TRBJ1-2, with a possible D match to TRBD1 (5 bases). The V end lost 3 bases, the J end lost 4 bases, and 27 bases lay between the germline ends. The CDR3 is 19 amino acids. The germline V gene encodes CDR1 LGHNT and CDR2 FRNRAP.